The 27 T cell receptor beta chains given below trace back to one sample, sequenced in a study of blood T cells in healthy people across ages. A sample-barcoded 5' primer and a J-beta primer mix were used in a second PCR of about 7 to 12 cycles. Via MiXCR, TCRdb re-called the 5' RACE reads, giving one row per CDR3 protein. Of approximately 690,000 distinct CDR3 sequences in the sample, roughly 43% were seen once. The sample comprised blood. The receptors were sampled from a man older than 75 in good health.

About this clonotype: Relative to the germline gene, one junction end is altered; a read error may explain this. This chain links TRBV20-1 with TRBJ2-1, with D tentatively TRBD2 (6 bases). The tail of the sequence fits TRBJ2-7 better, so the J call may be wrong. This CDR3 comprises 14 residues. From germline, CDR1 is DFQATT and CDR2 SNEGSKA (reference sequence). Here the CDR3 DNA reads TGCAGTACTAGTGGATCGGCTACGGGAGACGAGCAGTACTTC. Amino acids: CSTSGSATGDEQYF.

This clonotype has a count of ten or more. The chain uses TRBV3-1 and TRBJ1-4; no definite D call. Deletions cut 1 base from V and 4 bases from J, with 10 bases between. The CDR3 contains 15 residues. Germline CDR1 reads LGHDT; CDR2 reads YNNKEL (reference sequence). CDR3: CASSQARRSNEKLFF. The CDR3 DNA follows: TGTGCCAGCAGCCAAGCAAGGAGGAGTAATGAAAAACTGTTTTTT.

The V and J genes are TRBV15 and TRBJ2-3; tentatively, D is TRBD1 (6 bases). The germline V gene has CDR1 LNHNV and CDR2 YYDKDF (reference sequence). The CDR3 runs to 16 residues. Trimming shortened V by 1 base and J by 0 bases, and 11 bases separated the two germline ends. The CDR3 sequence is CATSRGQAASTDTQYF. CDR3 DNA: TGTGCCACCAGCAGAGGACAGGCTGCTAGCACAGATACGCAGTATTTT.

This chain connects TRBV3-1 to TRBJ1-5; D remains ambiguous. This CDR3 has 15 residues. Germline CDR1 reads LGHDT; CDR2 reads YNNKEL (reference sequence). The V and J ends lost 5 bases and 4 bases respectively, with 15 bases between them. Here the CDR3 reads CASSATFRGNQPQHF. CDR3 in DNA: TGTGCCAGCAGCGCGACATTTCGAGGTAATCAGCCCCAGCATTTT.

On this clonotype: A much larger clone is a single base away; this may be a read error. The chain carries TRBV10-1 and TRBJ2-5, with 11 positions matching TRBD2. The CDR3 extends over 17 amino acids. Germline loops: CDR1 WNHNN, CDR2 SYGVQD (reference sequence). V was pared by 7 bases and J by 11 bases, with 21 bases of the junction left unmatched. The CDR3 region is CASITSGSPHSYNEQYF. DNA for the CDR3: TGCGCCAGCATAACTAGCGGGAGCCCTCACTCCTACAATGAGCAGTACTTC.

This clonotype has at least ten counts. The DNA for the CDR3 is TGTGCCAGCAGCCATTCCGGGACTAGAGGGAAAGAGACCCAGTACTTC. It encodes CASSHSGTRGKETQYF. The chain is built from TRBV7-9 and TRBJ2-5; 8 nucleotides agree with TRBD2. V shed 5 bases, J shed 3 bases, and the junction held 11 bases outside the gene matches. This CDR3 spans 16 amino acids. Germline CDR1 reads SEHNR; CDR2 reads FQNEAQ (reference sequence).

This chain uses TRBV3-1 with TRBJ2-7; D not resolved. The V and J ends lost 0 bases and 3 bases respectively, with 6 bases between them. CDR1 LGHDT and CDR2 YNNKEL come from the germline V gene (reference sequence). The CDR3 spans 13 residues. This CDR3 reads CASSQEGFYEQYF. CDR3 DNA sequence: TGTGCCAGCAGCCAAGAGGGCTTCTACGAGCAGTACTTC.

This chain joins TRBV7-3 and TRBJ2-4; 7 bases agree with TRBD2. The J call is in doubt because the DNA end fits TRBJ2-7 better. The CDR3 runs 12 residues. The V gene's germline CDR1 is SGHTA and CDR2 FQGTGA. The CDR3 DNA reads as TGTGCCAGCAGCGGGGGGGTTCACGAGCAGTACTTC. Its translation: CASSGGVHEQYF.

This sequence joins TRBV20-1 and TRBJ2-1, with a possible D match to TRBD2 (5 bases). The CDR3 consists of 14 residues. Between the trimmed V and J ends, which lost 4 bases and 7 bases, there was a span of 17 bases. Germline-derived CDR1 and CDR2 are DFQATT and SNEGSKA (reference sequence). The CDR3 nucleotides are TGCAGTGCTACAAGGCGGGCTAGTGGTAATGAGCAGTTCTTC. This sequence encodes CSATRRASGNEQFF.

The chain carries TRBV7-9 and TRBJ2-7, with D tentatively TRBD2 (6 bases). This CDR3 spans 12 amino acids. Trimming took off 5 bases at V and 5 bases at J, with 10 bases between the two ends. In germline, CDR1 is SEHNR, CDR2 FQNEAQ (reference sequence). The CDR3 nucleotides read TGTGCCAGCAGCCATTCGGGAGACGAGCAGTACTTC. Translated, it gives CASSHSGDEQYF.

Turning to this clonotype: This could be a read error, since a much larger clone is one nucleotide away. The V call is TRBV20-1, the J call TRBJ2-5; unclear D gene. TRBJ2-1 matches the DNA end more closely, so the J call is doubtful. The CDR3 length is 12 residues. Germline V lookup: CDR1 DFQATT, CDR2 SNEGSKA (reference sequence). CDR3 sequence: CSVSRTDETQFF. CDR3 coding DNA: TGCAGTGTCAGCAGGACGGACGAGACCCAGTTCTTC.

DNA for the CDR3: TGTGCCAGCAGTCGAATGACTAGCGGGAGACCCTCTGACAATGAGCAGTTCTTC. It encodes CASSRMTSGRPSDNEQFF. The chain uses TRBV6-2 or TRBV6-3 and TRBJ2-1; 12 nucleotides match TRBD2. The V gene end was trimmed by 5 bases and the J gene end by 5 bases; junction bases not matched to a gene: 13. Germline V CDR1 and CDR2: MNHEY, SVGEGT. The length of the CDR3 is 18 residues.

The chain recombines TRBV7-9 with TRBJ2-7; D is perhaps TRBD2 (6 bases). The CDR3 sequence is 16 residues long. Deletions cut 4 bases from V and 0 bases from J, with 16 bases between. Germline loops: CDR1 SEHNR, CDR2 FQNEAQ (reference sequence). DNA for the CDR3: TGTGCCAGCAGCTATAGCGGCGGACTGAGCTCCTACGAGCAGTACTTC. Translated, it gives CASSYSGGLSSYEQYF.

This clonotype was recorded at least ten times. This chain connects TRBV9 to TRBJ2-1; D is possibly TRBD1 or TRBD2 (5 bases each). CDR3 length: 15 amino acids. Trimming removed 4 bases from V and 1 base from J, with 12 bases in between. The germline CDR1 and CDR2 sequences are SGDLS and YYNGEE. CDR3 DNA sequence: TGTGCCAGCAGCCCTAGTGGGGGTTCCTACAATGAGCAGTTCTTC. It yields the protein CASSPSGGSYNEQFF.

DNA for the CDR3: TGCAGCGTAAGGGGACAGGGGGCGAACAATGAGCAGTTCTTC. The encoded protein is CSVRGQGANNEQFF. V and J are TRBV29-1 and TRBJ2-1; TRBD1 agrees at 12 bases. CDR3 size: 14 residues. CDR1 and CDR2 (germline): SQVTM, ANQGSEA. With V trimmed by 6 bases and J by 5 bases, 5 bases remained unmatched.

This chain links TRBV27 with TRBJ1-2; 7 nucleotides align to TRBD1. Trimming removed 5 bases from V and 4 bases from J; junction bases left unmatched: 7. The germline V gene has CDR1 MNHEY and CDR2 SMNVEV (reference sequence). The CDR3 spans 14 residues. The CDR3 protein is CASSTVDRVYGYTF. CDR3 nucleotide sequence: TGTGCCAGCAGTACCGTAGACAGGGTCTATGGCTACACCTTC.

Remarks on this clonotype: This may arise from a read error, as a much more abundant clone is one base away. The rearrangement uses TRBV20-1 and TRBJ2-5; TRBD2 aligns across 8 bases. Unmatched junction bases numbered 11, after V lost 3 bases and J lost 8 bases. Germline CDR1 is DFQATT and CDR2 is SNEGSKA (reference sequence). The CDR3 is 14 residues long. CDR3 residues: CSASTSGRGETQYF. CDR3 coding DNA: TGCAGTGCTAGTACCAGCGGGAGAGGGGAAACCCAGTACTTC.

This clonotype was seen a handful of times. The rearrangement uses TRBV4-2 and TRBJ2-5; TRBD1 agrees at 9 bases. The CDR3 loop spans 15 amino acids. V was pared by 1 base and J by 3 bases, with 3 bases of the junction left unmatched. From germline, CDR1 is LGHNA and CDR2 YNFKEQ. The CDR3 loop reads CASSQAGDREETQYF. In DNA form, the CDR3 reads TGTGCCAGCAGCCAAGCTGGGGACAGGGAAGAGACCCAGTACTTC.

The count of this clonotype is one. The chain combines TRBV20-1 with TRBJ2-1, with 8 nucleotides matching TRBD2. J gave up 10 bases and V 1 base, and 15 bases lay outside the gene matches. Germline lookup yields CDR1 DFQATT and CDR2 SNEGSKA (reference sequence). The CDR3 covers 16 residues. The chain's CDR3 is CSARGTTGGVVDEQFF. The CDR3, as DNA: TGCAGTGCTAGAGGGACAACGGGGGGGGTGGTAGACGAGCAGTTCTTC.

The gene calls are TRBV12-3 or TRBV12-4 and TRBJ2-5; D is possibly TRBD1 or TRBD2 (8 bases each). The CDR3 has 15 residues. Trimming shortened V by 3 bases and J by 4 bases, and 15 bases separated the two germline ends. The CDR3 loop is CASSFQGAGGETQYF. In DNA form, the CDR3 reads TGTGCCAGCAGTTTTCAGGGGGCGGGAGGAGAGACCCAGTACTTC.

The gene calls are TRBV25-1 and TRBJ2-1; 8 bases fit TRBD2. This CDR3 region has 14 residues. The V gene's germline CDR1 is MGHDK and CDR2 SYGVNS. V lost 10 bases, J lost 6 bases, and 11 bases stayed unmatched. The chain's CDR3 is CATLQPSGGNEQFF. The CDR3 bases are TGTGCCACCCTGCAGCCAAGCGGGGGCAATGAGCAGTTCTTC.

V gene TRBV11-3 combines with J gene TRBJ2-3; D not resolved. V was shortened by 4 bases and J by 5 bases, with 16 bases between the two germline ends. The CDR3 loop spans 15 amino acids. Germline V gives CDR1 SGHNT, CDR2 YENEEA. The CDR3 reads CASSSRPERGDTQYF. In nucleotides, the CDR3 is TGTGCCAGCAGCTCCCGACCCGAACGAGGAGATACGCAGTATTTT.

This clonotype was seen only a few times. The gene calls are TRBV3-1 and TRBJ2-5; 7 bases are shared with TRBD1. V gave up 4 bases and J gave up 5 bases; unmatched junction bases: 10. Germline V lookup: CDR1 LGHDT, CDR2 YNNKEL (reference sequence). The CDR3 has 15 residues. This CDR3 reads CASSRVAGTVETQYF. For the CDR3, the DNA is TGTGCCAGCAGCCGAGTAGCCGGGACAGTCGAGACCCAGTACTTC.

This clonotype was seen only a few times. This chain links TRBV11-3 with TRBJ2-1; TRBD2 agrees at 10 bases. Germline V CDR1 and CDR2: SGHNT, YENEEA. This CDR3 has 18 residues. The trim removed 5 bases at V and 8 bases at J, leaving 18 bases unmatched. The CDR3 loop is CASSPRRRPSGGQDEQFF. The CDR3 bases are TGTGCCAGCAGCCCCAGGAGGAGACCTAGCGGGGGACAGGATGAGCAGTTCTTC.

The chain has TRBV28 and TRBJ1-4, with unresolved D. The CDR3 contains 15 residues. With 2 bases removed from V and 0 bases from J, the gap between germline ends came to 7 bases. CDR1 and CDR2 from the germline V gene are MDHEN and SYDVKM. In DNA, the CDR3 is TGTGCCAGCAGTTTACTAGCCTCAACTAATGAAAAACTGTTTTTT. Translation gives CASSLLASTNEKLFF.

A few counts support this clonotype. This chain joins TRBV18 and TRBJ2-4; D ambiguous. The end of the DNA fits TRBJ2-7 better, so the J call may be wrong. Germline values: CDR1 KGHSH, CDR2 LQKENI. This CDR3 has 15 amino acids. The CDR3 DNA reads as TGTGCCAGCTCACGCTTAGTGAGCGATTTCTACGAGCAGTACTTC. Residues: CASSRLVSDFYEQYF.

The table lists this clonotype with a few counts. This sequence joins TRBV20-1 and TRBJ1-1; tentative D call: TRBD1 (5 bases). Germline V lookup: CDR1 DFQATT, CDR2 SNEGSKA (reference sequence). The CDR3 totals 14 residues. V was pared by 3 bases and J by 8 bases, with 19 bases between. CDR3 loop: CSASTQGSFREAFF. The CDR3 bases are TGCAGTGCTAGTACCCAGGGTTCTTTCCGCGAAGCTTTCTTT.